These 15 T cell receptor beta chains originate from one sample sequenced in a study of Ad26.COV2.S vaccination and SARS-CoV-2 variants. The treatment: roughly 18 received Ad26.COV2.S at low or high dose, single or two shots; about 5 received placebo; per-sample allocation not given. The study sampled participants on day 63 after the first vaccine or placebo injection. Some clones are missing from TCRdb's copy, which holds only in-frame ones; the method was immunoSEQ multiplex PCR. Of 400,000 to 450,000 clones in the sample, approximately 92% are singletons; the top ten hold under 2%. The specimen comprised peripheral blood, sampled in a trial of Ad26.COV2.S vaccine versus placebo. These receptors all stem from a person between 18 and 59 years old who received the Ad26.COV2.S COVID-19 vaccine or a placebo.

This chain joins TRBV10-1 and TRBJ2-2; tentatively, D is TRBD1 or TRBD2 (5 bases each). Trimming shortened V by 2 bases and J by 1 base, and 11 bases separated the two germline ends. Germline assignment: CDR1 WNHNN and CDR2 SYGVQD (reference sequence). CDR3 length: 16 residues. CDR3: CASSEPRDGNTGELFF. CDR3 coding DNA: TGCGCCAGCAGTGAGCCCCGGGACGGGAACACCGGGGAGCTGTTTTTT.

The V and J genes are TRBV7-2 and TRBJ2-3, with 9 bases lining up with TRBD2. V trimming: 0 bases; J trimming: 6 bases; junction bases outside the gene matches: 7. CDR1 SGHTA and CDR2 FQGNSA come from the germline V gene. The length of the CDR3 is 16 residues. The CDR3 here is CASSLAASGAGDTQYF. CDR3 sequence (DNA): TGTGCCAGCAGCTTAGCGGCTAGCGGGGCCGGGGATACGCAGTATTTT.

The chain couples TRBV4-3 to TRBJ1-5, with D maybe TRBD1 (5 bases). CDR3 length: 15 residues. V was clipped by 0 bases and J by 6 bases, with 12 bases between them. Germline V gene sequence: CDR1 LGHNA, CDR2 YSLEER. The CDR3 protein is CASSQDLNGGQPQHF. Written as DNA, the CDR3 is TGCGCCAGCAGCCAAGATCTTAACGGGGGTCAGCCCCAGCATTTT.

The CDR3 nucleotides read TGTGCCAGCGACAGTGGCGGCCAGCCCCAGCATTTT. This gives the protein CASDSGGQPQHF. V usage is TRBV12-3 or TRBV12-4 and J usage is TRBJ1-5, with D possibly being TRBD1 (5 bases). Trimming took 8 bases from V and 7 from J, leaving 12 bases between them. The CDR3 extends over 12 amino acids.

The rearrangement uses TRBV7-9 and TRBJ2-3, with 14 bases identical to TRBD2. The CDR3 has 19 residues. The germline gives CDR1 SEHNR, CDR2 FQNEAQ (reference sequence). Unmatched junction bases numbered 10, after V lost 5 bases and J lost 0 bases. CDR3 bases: TGTGCCAGCAGCACCATCCCGGGACTAGCGGGGGCCAGCACAGATACGCAGTATTTT. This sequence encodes CASSTIPGLAGASTDTQYF.

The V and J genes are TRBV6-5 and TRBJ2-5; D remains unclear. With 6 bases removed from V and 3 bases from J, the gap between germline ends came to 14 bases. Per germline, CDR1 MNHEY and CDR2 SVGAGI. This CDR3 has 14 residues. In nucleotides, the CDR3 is TGTGCCAGCAGCCCCTACCCTGGAGAAGAGACCCAGTACTTC. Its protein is CASSPYPGEETQYF.

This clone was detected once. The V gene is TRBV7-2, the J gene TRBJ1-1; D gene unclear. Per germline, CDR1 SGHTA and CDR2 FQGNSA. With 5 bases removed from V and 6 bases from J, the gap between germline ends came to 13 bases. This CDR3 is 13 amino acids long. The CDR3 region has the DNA TGTGCCAGCAGCAAAGACCGGGTCGCTGAAGCTTTCTTT. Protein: CASSKDRVAEAFF.

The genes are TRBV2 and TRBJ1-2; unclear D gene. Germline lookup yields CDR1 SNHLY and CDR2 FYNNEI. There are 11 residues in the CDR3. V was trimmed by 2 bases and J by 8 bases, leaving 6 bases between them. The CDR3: CASSELIGYTF. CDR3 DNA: TGTGCCAGCAGTGAACTGATAGGCTACACCTTC.

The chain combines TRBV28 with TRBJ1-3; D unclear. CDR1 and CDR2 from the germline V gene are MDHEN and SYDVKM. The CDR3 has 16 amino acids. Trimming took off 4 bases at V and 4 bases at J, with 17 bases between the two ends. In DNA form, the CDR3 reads TGTGCCAGCAGTTCCCCAACGCGCTCACAGGGAAACACCATATATTTT. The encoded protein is CASSSPTRSQGNTIYF.

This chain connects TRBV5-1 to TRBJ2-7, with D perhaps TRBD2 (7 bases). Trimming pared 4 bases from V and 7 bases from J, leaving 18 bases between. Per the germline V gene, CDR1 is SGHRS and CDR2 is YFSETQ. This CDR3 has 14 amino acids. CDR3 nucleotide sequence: TGCGCCAGCAGCAATCCCCCGGGGGGCCGGGAGCAGTACTTC. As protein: CASSNPPGGREQYF.

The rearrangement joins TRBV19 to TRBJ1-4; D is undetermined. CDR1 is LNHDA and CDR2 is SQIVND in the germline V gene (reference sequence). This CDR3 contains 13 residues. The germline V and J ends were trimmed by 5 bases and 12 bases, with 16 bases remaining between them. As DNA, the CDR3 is TGTGCCAGTAGTCCTTGGACGGATGCGGAACTGTTTTTT. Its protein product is CASSPWTDAELFF.

The CDR3 DNA reads TGTGCCTGGAGTGTCGTCTCAGAGAACACTGAAGCTTTCTTT. This codes for CAWSVVSENTEAFF. V and J are TRBV30 and TRBJ1-1; D gene uncertain. The germline V and J ends were trimmed by 0 bases and 1 base, with 9 bases remaining between them. Germline V gene sequence: CDR1 GTSNPN, CDR2 SVGIG (reference sequence). The CDR3 sequence is 14 residues long.

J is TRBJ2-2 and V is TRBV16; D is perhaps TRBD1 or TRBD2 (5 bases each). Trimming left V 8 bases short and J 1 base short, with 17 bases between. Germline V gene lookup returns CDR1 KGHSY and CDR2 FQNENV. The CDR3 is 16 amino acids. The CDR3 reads CASGFIGGKNTGELFF. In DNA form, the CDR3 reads TGTGCCAGCGGTTTTATTGGGGGAAAGAACACCGGGGAGCTGTTTTTT.

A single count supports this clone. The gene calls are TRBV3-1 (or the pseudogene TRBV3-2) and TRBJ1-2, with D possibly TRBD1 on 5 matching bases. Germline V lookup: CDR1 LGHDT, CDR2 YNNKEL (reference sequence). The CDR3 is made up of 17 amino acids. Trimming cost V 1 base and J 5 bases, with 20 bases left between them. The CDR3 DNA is TGTGCCAGCAGCCAAGCTAGGAGGGACGGCCCTCTATATGGCTACACCTTC. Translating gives CASSQARRDGPLYGYTF.

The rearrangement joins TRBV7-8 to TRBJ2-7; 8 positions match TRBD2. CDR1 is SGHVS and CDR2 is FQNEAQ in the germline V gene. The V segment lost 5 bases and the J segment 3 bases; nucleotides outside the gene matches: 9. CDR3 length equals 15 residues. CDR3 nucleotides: TGTGCCAGCAGCCCTCTCGCGGGGGGACACTACGAGCAGTACTTC. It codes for CASSPLAGGHYEQYF.